The entry below describes one T cell receptor (beta chain). Some clones are missing from TCRdb's copy, which holds only in-frame ones; the method was immunoSEQ multiplex PCR. The sample yields 300,000 to 450,000 clones, over 75% seen once. This sample stems from a study of blood T cell repertoires in COVID-19. CDR1 and CDR2 (germline): LNHDA, SQIVND (reference sequence). V trimming: 3 bases; J trimming: 6 bases; junction bases outside the gene matches: 8. This CDR3 has 15 amino acids. The sequence was collected from a man between 18 and 29 years old who had recovered from COVID-19. The V and J genes are TRBV19 and TRBJ2-1, with 7 nucleotides matching TRBD2. The sample taken for sequencing was PBMCs or T cells enriched from blood (not recorded which). The DNA of the CDR3 is TGTGCCAGTAGTATGGTCGTCAGCGGGGCCAATGAGCAGTTCTTC. It encodes CASSMVVSGANEQFF.